Presented here are 28 T cell receptor beta chains from one specimen sequenced in a study of T cells in Graves' hyperthyroidism and ophthalmopathy. RNA transcripts gave rise to amplified TCR beta CDR3 regions. Primed by the HTBI set, a first-round RT-PCR was run on the TCR CDR3. TCRdb redid the calling of the multiplex PCR reads with MiXCR, one entry per CDR3 protein. The sample has hundreds of thousands of distinct CDR3 sequences, just under 45% seen once. Sequencing was done on a sample of peripheral blood or thyroid tissue (not recorded which). These receptors all stem from an adult man with Graves' disease, either hyperthyroidism or ophthalmopathy (not recorded which).

In this sample, this clonotype turned up many times. The J gene is TRBJ1-3, the V gene TRBV7-6; 10 bases are shared with TRBD1. The CDR3 extends over 14 amino acids. CDR1 is SGHVS, CDR2 FNYEAQ, per germline. The V and J ends lost 5 bases and 7 bases, in that order; junction bases with no gene match: 5. The CDR3 sequence is CASSIPGQGNTIYF. DNA of the CDR3: TGTGCCAGCAGCATCCCGGGACAGGGGAACACCATATATTTT.

This chain connects TRBV20-1 to TRBJ2-2, with a possible D match to TRBD2 (7 bases). Between the trimmed V and J ends, which lost 2 bases and 4 bases, there was a span of 17 bases. The germline V gene encodes CDR1 DFQATT and CDR2 SNEGSKA (reference sequence). This CDR3 region has 16 residues. The CDR3 here is CSARRGTTSVTGELFF. The CDR3 DNA sequence: TGCAGTGCTAGAAGGGGGACCACTAGCGTCACCGGGGAGCTGTTTTTT.

The chain is built from TRBV25-1 and TRBJ2-6; 8 nucleotides align to TRBD2. This CDR3 is built from 17 residues. The J segment lost 1 base and the V segment lost 7 bases, leaving 9 bases of the junction unmatched. CDR1 is MGHDK, CDR2 SYGVNS, per germline. This CDR3 is CASIGLRGRSGANVLTF. The CDR3 DNA reads as TGTGCCAGCATTGGACTACGCGGGAGGTCTGGGGCCAACGTCCTGACTTTC.

In this sample, this clonotype turned up many times. V is TRBV15 and J is TRBJ1-5; maybe TRBD1 (5 bases). Trimming left V 0 bases short and J 6 bases short, with 9 bases between. This CDR3 has 14 residues. Germline lookup yields CDR1 LNHNV and CDR2 YYDKDF (reference sequence). The CDR3 region is CATSRDGGIQPQHF. CDR3 bases: TGTGCCACCAGCAGAGATGGGGGGATTCAGCCCCAGCATTTT.

The chain recombines TRBV9 with TRBJ1-2; no firm D call. Looked up from germline, CDR1 is SGDLS and CDR2 is YYNGEE. Trimming pared 3 bases from V and 7 bases from J, leaving 19 bases between. This CDR3 contains 15 residues. The CDR3 is CASSAFTGPSIGYTF. The CDR3 nucleotides read TGTGCCAGCAGCGCCTTCACCGGACCCTCTATTGGCTACACCTTC.

In DNA, the CDR3 is TGCAGCGTTGACTGGGACAGGTGGAACACCATATATTTT. It is translated as CSVDWDRWNTIYF. This chain uses TRBV29-1 with TRBJ1-3; 8 bases fit TRBD1. The CDR3 contains 13 residues. In germline, CDR1 is SQVTM, CDR2 ANQGSEA. Trimming took 3 bases from V and 7 from J; bases not matched to a gene: 5.

The chain has TRBV29-1 and TRBJ1-3, with 8 bases matching TRBD1. CDR3 length: 15 amino acids. The germline gives CDR1 SQVTM, CDR2 ANQGSEA. The CDR3 DNA reads as TGCAGTGCTAGGGGGACAGGACCCTCTGGAAACACCATATATTTT. This codes for CSARGTGPSGNTIYF.

This chain connects TRBV29-1 to TRBJ1-5; D may be TRBD1 (5 bases). Germline values: CDR1 SQVTM, CDR2 ANQGSEA. CDR3 length: 14 amino acids. Trimming stripped 0 bases from V and 4 bases from J, with 10 bases between. CDR3 DNA: TGCAGCGTTGAAGATCGGGGCGAAAATCAGCCCCAGCATTTT. It encodes CSVEDRGENQPQHF.

Worth noting for this clonotype: This could be a read error, since a much larger clone is one nucleotide away. Because it lacks the conserved phenylalanine or tryptophan at the end, this CDR3 is likely a read error. DNA of the CDR3: TGTGCCAGCAGCTTAGCTGGGGCGAGGGAGGAAAAACTGTTTCTT. It is translated as CASSLAGAREEKLFL. The V gene is TRBV7-2, the J gene TRBJ1-4, with a weak D call TRBD1 (5 bases). V was shortened by 0 bases and J by 8 bases, with 13 bases between the two germline ends. The length of the CDR3 is 15 residues. Germline assignment: CDR1 SGHTA and CDR2 FQGNSA.

This clonotype was detected many times. This chain connects TRBV2 to TRBJ1-5; D unresolved. Germline CDR1 SNHLY, CDR2 FYNNEI. V dropped 4 bases and J dropped 6 bases, with 13 bases sitting between them. The CDR3 is made up of 14 amino acids. CDR3 DNA: TGTGCCAGCAGTGGCGGAAGTCGTCCTCAGCCCCAGCATTTT. It yields the protein CASSGGSRPQPQHF.

This clonotype was counted between two and nine times. The chain recombines TRBV11-2 with TRBJ2-2, with no clear D. Germline CDR1 SGHAT, CDR2 FQNNGV. This CDR3 comprises 16 residues. V was cut by 9 bases and J by 1 base, with 18 bases left in between. The CDR3 DNA is TGTGCCAGTAGTATCGATCTACTGATGAACACCGGGGAGCTGTTTTTT. Amino acid sequence: CASSIDLLMNTGELFF. Using reference TRBV11-2 and TRBJ2-2 for the parts outside the CDR3, the full variable domain is EAGVAQSPRYKIIEKRQSVAFWCNPISGHATLYWYQQILGQGPKLLIQFQNNGVVDDSQLPKDRFSAERLKGVDSTLKIQPAKLEDSAVYLCASSIDLLMNTGELFFGEGSRLTVL.

This clonotype has a single count. The chain combines TRBV14 with TRBJ1-6, with D uncertain. The CDR3 has 15 residues. Germline CDR1 SGHDN, CDR2 FVKESK. V was shortened by 6 bases and J by 5 bases, with 14 bases between the two germline ends. Here the CDR3 reads CASSFDGTNNSPLHF. DNA for the CDR3: TGTGCCAGCAGTTTCGACGGTACAAATAATTCACCCCTCCACTTT.

About this clonotype: This may arise from a read error, as a much more abundant clone is one base away. This chain connects TRBV24-1 to TRBJ1-4; TRBD1 aligns across 9 bases. Germline values: CDR1 KGHDR, CDR2 SFDVKD. The CDR3 is 15 residues long. The CDR3 region is CAISASGTGREKLFF. In DNA, the CDR3 is TGTGCCATCAGTGCCTCCGGGACAGGGCGAGAAAAACTGTTTTTT.

Comments on this clonotype: This may be a read error, as it is one base from a much larger clone. The V and J genes are TRBV11-2 and TRBJ2-2; unclear D gene. CDR3 size: 15 residues. Germline lookup yields CDR1 SGHAT and CDR2 FQNNGV. Here the CDR3 reads CANSPRIGNTGELFF. CDR3 DNA sequence: TGTGCCAACAGCCCAAGGATCGGAAACACCGGGGAGCTGTTTTTT.

This clonotype was counted at least ten times. The chain uses TRBV14 and TRBJ1-6; D remains ambiguous. The CDR3 spans 13 residues. V was pared by 1 base and J by 7 bases, with 5 bases between. Germline CDR1 SGHDN, CDR2 FVKESK. CDR3 amino acids: CASSQVANSPLHF. The DNA of the CDR3 is TGTGCCAGCAGCCAAGTGGCGAATTCACCCCTCCACTTT.

This clonotype was seen more than once but under ten times. The rearrangement uses TRBV2 and TRBJ2-7; 7 bases map to TRBD2. This CDR3 comprises 14 residues. Per the germline V gene, CDR1 is SNHLY and CDR2 is FYNNEI. With 4 bases clipped from V and 1 base from J, the junction kept 4 bases outside the gene matches. CDR3 region: CASSAGGGSYEQYF. The CDR3 region has the DNA TGTGCCAGCAGTGCGGGCGGGGGATCCTACGAGCAGTACTTC.

This clonotype was counted at least ten times. J is TRBJ2-7 and V is TRBV7-9, with TRBD2 as a possible D gene (5 bases). There are 15 residues in the CDR3. Germline assignment: CDR1 SEHNR and CDR2 FQNEAQ (reference sequence). V lost 5 bases to trimming and J lost 2 bases, with 16 bases between them. CDR3 protein: CASSQRGTATYEQYF. The DNA of the CDR3 is TGTGCCAGCAGCCAACGGGGAACAGCGACCTACGAGCAGTACTTC.

Ten or more counts support this clonotype. J is TRBJ1-2 and V is TRBV7-9; the D gene is possibly TRBD1 (5 bases). CDR1 SEHNR and CDR2 FQNEAQ come from the germline V gene (reference sequence). Trimming removed 5 bases at V and 6 bases at J, with 16 bases between. This CDR3 spans 14 amino acids. CDR3 in DNA: TGTGCCAGCAGCCCGAGGGGCAACAACCATGGCTACACCTTC. Residues: CASSPRGNNHGYTF. Variable domain in full (rest from reference TRBV7-9 and TRBJ1-2): DTGVSQNPRHKITKRGQNVTFRCDPISEHNRLYWYRQTLGQGPEFLTYFQNEAQLEKSRLLSDRFSAERPKGSFSTLEIQRTEQGDSAMYLCASSPRGNNHGYTFGSGTRLTVV.

As regards this clonotype: Germline is not matched at one junction end, which may reflect a read error. In DNA form, the CDR3 reads TGTGCCAGCAGCGCGGAGACAAGCACAGATATGCAGTATTTT. This encodes CASSAETSTDMQYF. The V gene is TRBV9, the J gene TRBJ2-3; D gene ambiguous. There are 14 residues in the CDR3. Germline-derived CDR1 and CDR2 are SGDLS and YYNGEE.

The chain recombines TRBV7-9 with TRBJ1-2; 7 positions match TRBD1. The CDR3 is 12 amino acids. CDR1 and CDR2 from the germline V gene are SEHNR and FQNEAQ (reference sequence). The V segment lost 5 bases and the J segment 12 bases; nucleotides outside the gene matches: 9. In DNA form, the CDR3 reads TGTGCCAGCAGCCGTGACAGGGAGGGGAACACCTTC. This sequence encodes CASSRDREGNTF.

This chain joins TRBV9 and TRBJ2-5; TRBD1 agrees at 7 bases. The CDR3 is 14 residues long. CDR1 and CDR2 (germline): SGDLS, YYNGEE. The trim removed 3 bases at V and 5 bases at J, leaving 7 bases unmatched. CDR3 sequence (DNA): TGTGCCAGCAGCGCGACAGGGACAGAGGAGACCCAGTACTTC. Protein: CASSATGTEETQYF.

This clonotype was detected many times. The gene calls are TRBV7-2 and TRBJ2-5, with 12 positions matching TRBD2. The ends lost 4 bases at V and 4 bases at J; junction bases unmatched: 10. The CDR3 totals 17 residues. Germline assignment: CDR1 SGHTA and CDR2 FQGNSA. The CDR3 DNA sequence: TGTGCCAGCAGCTCAGGACTAGCGGGGATCGAGGCAGAGACCCAGTACTTC. Its translation is CASSSGLAGIEAETQYF.

The genes are TRBV20-1 and TRBJ2-7, with TRBD1 matching 9 bases. Germline V lookup: CDR1 DFQATT, CDR2 SNEGSKA (reference sequence). The CDR3 is 14 amino acids. Germline trimming cut 2 bases from V and 4 bases from J; bases unmatched to any gene: 6. CDR3 sequence (DNA): TGCAGTGCTAGACCCGGGGGACAGGGTTACGAGCAGTACTTC. Its protein is CSARPGGQGYEQYF.

V and J are TRBV20-1 and TRBJ2-5; 7 bases map to TRBD1. The ends lost 2 bases at V and 5 bases at J; junction bases unmatched: 5. The V gene's germline CDR1 is DFQATT and CDR2 SNEGSKA (reference sequence). The CDR3 has 13 amino acids. Written as DNA, the CDR3 is TGCAGTGCTAGATCGACAGGGACCGAGACCCAGTACTTC. Amino acids: CSARSTGTETQYF.

This clonotype was counted only a few times. With a much larger clone just one base away, this may be a read error. The chain is built from TRBV11-1 and TRBJ1-6; 8 nucleotides agree with TRBD1. Germline assignment: CDR1 SGHAT and CDR2 FQDESV (reference sequence). The CDR3 runs 15 residues. CDR3 loop: CASSDGQGDNSPPHF. DNA for the CDR3: TGTGCCAGCAGCGACGGACAGGGTGATAATTCACCCCCCCACTTT.

In the case of this clonotype: One junction end does not reproduce the germline sequence, and a read error may be involved. V gene TRBV7-8 combines with J gene TRBJ2-2, with D hard to call. The CDR3 length is 11 residues. Looked up from germline, CDR1 is SGHVS and CDR2 is FQNEAQ. The CDR3 DNA is TGTGCCAACAGCTCCGGCGGGGAGCTGTTTTTT. Translation gives CANSSGGELFF.

This clonotype was seen repeatedly, ten times or more. This chain uses TRBV2 with TRBJ1-4; the match to TRBD1 covers 7 bases. The CDR3 runs 16 residues. The germline V gene has CDR1 SNHLY and CDR2 FYNNEI. V trimming: 5 bases; J trimming: 0 bases; junction bases outside the gene matches: 6. CDR3 amino acids: CASSTDRAATNEKLFF. CDR3 coding DNA: TGTGCCAGCAGTACCGACAGGGCGGCAACTAATGAAAAACTGTTTTTT. Complete variable domain (other parts from reference TRBV2 and TRBJ1-4): EPEVTQTPSHQVTQMGQEVILRCVPISNHLYFYWYRQILGQKVEFLVSFYNNEISEKSEIFDDQFSVERPDGSNFTLKIRSTKLEDSAMYFCASSTDRAATNEKLFFGSGTQLSVL.

This clonotype was seen a single time. Given a much more abundant clone one base away, this may be a read error. This chain links TRBV9 with TRBJ1-2; no clear D. The V gene's germline CDR1 is SGDLS and CDR2 YYNGEE. The CDR3 is 12 amino acids. The CDR3 region has the DNA TGTGCCACCGTAGACGGATTGTATGGCCACACCTTC. Residues: CATVDGLYGHTF.